This TCR beta chain was documented in a study of vaccination effects on CD4 cells after COVID-19. With respect to this clone: What it binds is unknown.

Germline assignment: CDR1 MNHEY and CDR2 SVGAGI. The germline V and J ends were trimmed by 6 bases and 3 bases, with 9 bases remaining between them. The CDR3 length is 13 residues. With approximately 9 days of culture completed, CD4+ T cells were isolated. In the cultures, half the medium was exchanged for IL-2 medium on days 3 and 7. This table comes from immunoSEQ multiplex PCR, and its TCRdb copy is limited to in-frame clones, with some not included. The sample lists about 74,000 clones, 70% to 80% occurring once. Study observations and caveats: The study enrolled few convalescent patients and sampled no early post-infection timepoints. In the late period after vaccination, infection- and vaccine-induced clones contracted markedly.

The source is a human donor who received a COVID-19 vaccine. J is TRBJ1-5 and V is TRBV6-5; the D gene is possibly TRBD1 (5 bases). Sequencing used CD4+ T cells from PBMCs cultured without peptide, obtained before COVID-19 vaccination. The DNA of the CDR3 is TGTGCCAGCAGCCCCAGGGTCAATCAGCCCCAGCATTTT. This encodes CASSPRVNQPQHF.